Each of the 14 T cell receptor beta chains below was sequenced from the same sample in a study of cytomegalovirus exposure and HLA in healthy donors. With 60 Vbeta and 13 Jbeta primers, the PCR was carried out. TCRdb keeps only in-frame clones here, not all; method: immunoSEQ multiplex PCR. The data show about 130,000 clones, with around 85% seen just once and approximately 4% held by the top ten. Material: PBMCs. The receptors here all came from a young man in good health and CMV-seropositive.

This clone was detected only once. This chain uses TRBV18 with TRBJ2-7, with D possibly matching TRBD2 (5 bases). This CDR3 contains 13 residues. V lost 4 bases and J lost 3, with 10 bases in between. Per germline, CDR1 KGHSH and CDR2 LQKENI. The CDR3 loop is CASSRGLLYEQYF. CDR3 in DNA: TGTGCCAGCTCACGTGGACTTCTCTACGAGCAGTACTTC. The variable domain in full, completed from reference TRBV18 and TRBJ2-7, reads NAGVMQNPRHLVRRRGQEARLRCSPMKGHSHVYWYRQLPEEGLKFMVYLQKENIIDESGMPKERFSAEFPKEGPSILRIQQVVRGDSAAYFCASSRGLLYEQYFGPGTRLTVT.

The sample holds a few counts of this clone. The CDR3 DNA is TGTGCCAGTAGTAATGCGGGGGTGGGTCAAGAGACCCAGTACTTC. Amino acids: CASSNAGVGQETQYF. The chain couples TRBV19 to TRBJ2-5, with 7 bases that match TRBD2. The CDR3 covers 15 residues. The junction had 7 bases not matched to a gene; V was cut back by 4 bases and J by 2 bases. Germline values: CDR1 LNHDA, CDR2 SQIVND (reference sequence).

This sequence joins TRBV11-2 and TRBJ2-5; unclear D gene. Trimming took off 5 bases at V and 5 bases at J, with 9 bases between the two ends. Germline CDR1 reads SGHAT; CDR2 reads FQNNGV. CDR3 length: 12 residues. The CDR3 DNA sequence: TGTGCCAGCAGCCCGCAACGGGAGACCCAGTACTTC. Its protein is CASSPQRETQYF.

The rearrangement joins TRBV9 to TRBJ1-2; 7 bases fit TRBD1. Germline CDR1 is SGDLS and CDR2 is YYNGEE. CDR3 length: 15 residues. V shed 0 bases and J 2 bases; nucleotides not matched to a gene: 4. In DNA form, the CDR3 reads TGTGCCAGCAGCGTAGATCCGACAGGGAACTATGGCTACACCTTC. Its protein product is CASSVDPTGNYGYTF.

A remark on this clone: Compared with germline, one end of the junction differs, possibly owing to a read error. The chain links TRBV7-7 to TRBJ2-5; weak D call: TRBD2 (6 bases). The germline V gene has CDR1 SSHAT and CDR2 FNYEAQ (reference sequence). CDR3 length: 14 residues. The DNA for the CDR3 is TGTGCTAGCAGCTTAGGTGGAGGGACGGAGACCCAGTACTTC. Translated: CASSLGGGTETQYF.

In DNA, the CDR3 is TGTGCCAGCAGCGGGGGGGCGACCTACGAGCAGTACTTC. It yields the protein CASSGGATYEQYF. This chain links TRBV14 with TRBJ2-7; D is perhaps TRBD2 (7 bases). From germline, CDR1 is SGHDN and CDR2 FVKESK. CDR3 length: 13 residues. V lost 5 bases to trimming and J lost 2 bases, with 10 bases between them.

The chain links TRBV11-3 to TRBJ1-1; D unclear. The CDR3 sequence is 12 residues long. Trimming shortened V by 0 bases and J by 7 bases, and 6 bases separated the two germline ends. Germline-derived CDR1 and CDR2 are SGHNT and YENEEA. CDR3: CASSLDRSEAFF. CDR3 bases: TGTGCCAGCAGCTTAGACCGGAGTGAAGCTTTCTTT.

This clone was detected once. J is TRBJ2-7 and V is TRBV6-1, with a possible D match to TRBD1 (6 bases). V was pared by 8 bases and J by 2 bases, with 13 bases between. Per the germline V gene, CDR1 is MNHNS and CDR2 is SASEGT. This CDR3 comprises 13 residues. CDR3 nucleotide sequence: TGTGCCAGCTACCGACAGGATACCTACGAGCAGTACTTC. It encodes CASYRQDTYEQYF.

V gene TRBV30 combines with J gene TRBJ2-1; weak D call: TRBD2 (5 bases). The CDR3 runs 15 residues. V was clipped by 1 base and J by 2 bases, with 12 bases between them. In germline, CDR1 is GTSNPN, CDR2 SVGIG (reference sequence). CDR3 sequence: CAWSGAGGPYNEQFF. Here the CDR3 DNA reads TGTGCCTGGAGTGGGGCTGGAGGCCCCTACAATGAGCAGTTCTTC. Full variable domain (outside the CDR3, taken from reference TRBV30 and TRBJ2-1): SQTIHQWPATLVQPVGSPLSLECTVEGTSNPNLYWYRQAAGRGLQLLFYSVGIGQISSEVPQNLSASRPQDRQFILSSKKLLLSDSGFYLCAWSGAGGPYNEQFFGPGTRLTVL.

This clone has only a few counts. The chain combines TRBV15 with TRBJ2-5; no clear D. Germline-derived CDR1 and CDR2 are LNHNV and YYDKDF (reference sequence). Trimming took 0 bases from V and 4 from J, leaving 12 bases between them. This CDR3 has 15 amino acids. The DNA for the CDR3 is TGTGCCACCAGCAGAGACTCCAGGCTTTCAGAGACCCAGTACTTC. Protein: CATSRDSRLSETQYF.

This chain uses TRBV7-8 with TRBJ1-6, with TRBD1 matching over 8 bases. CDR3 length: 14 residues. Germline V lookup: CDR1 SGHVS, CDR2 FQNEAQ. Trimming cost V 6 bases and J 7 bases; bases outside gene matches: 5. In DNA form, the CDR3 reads TGTGCCAGCAGTTATGGACAGGGCAATTCACCCCTCCACTTT. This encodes CASSYGQGNSPLHF.

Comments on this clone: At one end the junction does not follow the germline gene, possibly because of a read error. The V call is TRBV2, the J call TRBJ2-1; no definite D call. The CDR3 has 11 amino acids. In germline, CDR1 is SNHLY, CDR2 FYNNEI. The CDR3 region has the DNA TGTGCCAGTAGCTCCTACAATGAGCAGCTCTTC. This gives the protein CASSSYNEQLF.

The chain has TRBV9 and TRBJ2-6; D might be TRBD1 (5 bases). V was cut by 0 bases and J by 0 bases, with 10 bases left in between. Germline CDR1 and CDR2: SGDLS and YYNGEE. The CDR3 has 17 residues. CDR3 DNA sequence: TGTGCCAGCAGCGTAGAGACAGTTCCCTCTGGGGCCAACGTCCTGACTTTC. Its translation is CASSVETVPSGANVLTF.

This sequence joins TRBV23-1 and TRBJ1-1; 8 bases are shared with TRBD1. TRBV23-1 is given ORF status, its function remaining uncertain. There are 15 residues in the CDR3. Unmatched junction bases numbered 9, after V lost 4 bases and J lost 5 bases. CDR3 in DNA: TGCGCCAGCAGTCGAGCCAGGGGGCGGAGGACTGAAGCTTTCTTT. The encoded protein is CASSRARGRRTEAFF.